A selection of T cell receptor beta chains follows, all from one sample in a study of cytomegalovirus exposure and HLA in healthy donors. Sequencing was performed with immunoSEQ multiplex PCR; in TCRdb, only in-frame clones are kept and a portion is missing. Of around 140,000 clones listed, 70% to 85% are singletons. The specimen was PBMCs. These receptors came from a male donor in good health and CMV-seronegative. Both conserved end residues are part of each CDR3. The D gene is left open where the match is weak. Only some rows state a clone size, as once, few, many or a class for expanded clones.

clone size	D gene	J gene	CDR3 length	V gene	CDR3 DNA	CDR3 protein
NA	TRBD2	TRBJ2-2	17	TRBV27	TGTGCCAGCAGACCAGCGGGACTAGCCTTCAACACCGGGGAGCTGTTTTTT	CASRPAGLAFNTGELFF
NA	TRBD2	TRBJ2-7	15	TRBV27	TGTGCCAGCAGACTACTCGGGACTAAACCTAGCGAGCAGTACTTC	CASRLLGTKPSEQYF
NA	TRBD2	TRBJ2-3	15	TRBV11-2	TGTGCCAGCAGACCCAGCGGGAGGATCACAGATACGCAGTATTTT	CASRPSGRITDTQYF
NA	NA	TRBJ2-5	13	TRBV7-8	TGTGCCAGCAGCTTAGCTATCGAGGAGACCCAGTACTTC	CASSLAIEETQYF
NA	TRBD2	TRBJ2-1	14	TRBV5-1	TGCGCCAGCAGCTATCTAGCGGGACCGGGTGAGCAGTTCTTC	CASSYLAGPGEQFF
NA	TRBD1	TRBJ2-1	12	TRBV9	TGTGCCAGCAGCGCCCAGGGGGATGAGCAGTTCTTC	CASSAQGDEQFF
NA	NA	TRBJ2-7	15	TRBV27	TGTGCCAGCAGTTTATCCCCAGGGCTATACTACGAGCAGTACTTC	CASSLSPGLYYEQYF
NA	NA	TRBJ2-5	15	TRBV7-7	TGTGCTAGCAGCTTCTCAGGGGAAGGCCAAGAGACCCAGTACTTC	CASSFSGEGQETQYF
NA	TRBD2	TRBJ2-1	16	TRBV7-7	TGTGCTAGCAGCTTAGTAGCGGGAGACCTCTACAATGAGCAGTTCTTC	CASSLVAGDLYNEQFF
NA	TRBD1	TRBJ2-1	17	TRBV18	TGTGCCAGCTCACCCAAAGTGGGACAGGTTAGCTACAGTGAGCAGTTCTTC	CASSPKVGQVSYSEQFF
few	TRBD1	TRBJ1-2	14	TRBV13	TGTGCCAGCAGCGGGGGACAGGGGCCCTATGGCTACACCTTC	CASSGGQGPYGYTF
NA	TRBD1	TRBJ2-7	14	TRBV19	TGTGCCAGTAGTATTTGGACAGGGGAGGACGAGCAGTACTTC	CASSIWTGEDEQYF
many	TRBD1	TRBJ2-5	18	TRBV7-7	TGTGCCAGCAGCTTAAACAGGGGCGCAGCACCCGACCAAGAGACCCAGTACTTC	CASSLNRGAAPDQETQYF
NA	TRBD1	TRBJ1-1	15	TRBV28	TGTGCCAGCAGTTTAGTCTCAGGGGGGAACACTGAAGCTTTCTTT	CASSLVSGGNTEAFF
NA	NA	TRBJ1-1	14	TRBV9	TGTGCCAGCAGCGTAGGTCCGGGGTACACTGAAGCTTTCTTT	CASSVGPGYTEAFF
NA	NA	TRBJ2-7	15	TRBV7-3	TGTGCCAGCAGCTCCCAAGGGGGGGCGCGGTACGAGCAGTACTTC	CASSSQGGARYEQYF
NA	NA	TRBJ2-5	15	TRBV6-5	TGTGCCAGCAGGCGGACCTATAGCGGACAAGAGACCCAGTACTTC	CASRRTYSGQETQYF
few	TRBD2	TRBJ2-7	15	TRBV6-5	TGTGCCAGCAGACGATTAGCGGGAGTTACCTACGAGCAGTACTTC	CASRRLAGVTYEQYF
NA	TRBD1	TRBJ2-7	15	TRBV9	TGTGCCAGCAGCGAAGGGACAGCTAACACCTACGAGCAGTACTTC	CASSEGTANTYEQYF
NA	TRBD2	TRBJ2-7	15	TRBV2	TGTGCCAGCAGTGGACTAGCGGAGAAGACCTACGAGCAGTACTTC	CASSGLAEKTYEQYF
few	NA	TRBJ1-5	16	TRBV6-4	TGTGCCAGCATAAGAATAATACAGGGCAAAAATCAGCCCCAGCATTTT	CASIRIIQGKNQPQHF
NA	TRBD2	TRBJ2-2	15	TRBV7-7	TGTGCTAGCAGCTGGGGGGGGGCGAACACCGGGGAGCTGTTTTTT	CASSWGGANTGELFF
few	TRBD2	TRBJ2-1	14	TRBV7-3	TGTGCCAGCAGCCAATCGGGACTAGTCGGTGAGCAGTTCTTC	CASSQSGLVGEQFF
NA	NA	TRBJ2-1	14	TRBV27	TGTGCCAGCAGTCTCGGGGGAGCACACAATGAGCAGTTCTTC	CASSLGGAHNEQFF
NA	TRBD2	TRBJ2-3	14	TRBV6-1	TGTGCCAGCAGTGCGGGACTAGGCACAGATACGCAGTATTTT	CASSAGLGTDTQYF
NA	TRBD1	TRBJ2-5	14	TRBV6-6	TGTGCCAGCACCATTATCAGGGGGTATGAGACCCAGTACTTC	CASTIIRGYETQYF